The clone carrying this T cell receptor (beta chain) was observed many times. Its antigen is unidentified. Through Arm-PCR of CDR3 regions and iRepertoire HTBI primers, TCR beta libraries were built. TCRdb re-derived calls from the multiplex PCR reads in MiXCR, one entry per CDR3 protein. The repertoire holds approximately 400,000 distinct CDR3 sequences, 12% seen once, with around 18% in the top ten. The record originates from a study of regulatory T cells in long-lasting Graves disease. Germline loops: CDR1 SGDLS, CDR2 YYNGEE. The CDR3 runs to 15 residues. V shed 0 bases and J 5 bases; nucleotides not matched to a gene: 5. Time point indicated: newly diagnosed GD, antithyroid drugs for less than 3 months. Construction of the TCR library relied on RNA isolated from PBMCs. Study-wide findings and caveats: Sharing of public clonotypes was greater in persistent patients (about 2,700) than in new patients (roughly 1,000).

This sample also belongs to another study, concerning T cells in Graves' hyperthyroidism and ophthalmopathy.

The rearrangement joins TRBV9 to TRBJ2-3; 8 positions agree with TRBD1. This clonotype originated in a woman younger than 30 with Graves disease. The material was peripheral blood mononuclear cells (PBMCs), obtained at new diagnosis, from a patient treated with antithyroid drugs. CDR3 residues: CASSVDPGTGDTQYF. CDR3 in DNA: TGTGCCAGCAGCGTAGACCCGGGGACAGGAGATACGCAGTATTTT.